This TCR beta chain was observed in a study of blood T cell repertoires in COVID-19. Whole-study context: COVID-19 samples from acute and convalescent phases originated in the United States, Italy and Spain.

The CDR3 is 15 amino acids. Germline loops: CDR1 LNHDA, CDR2 SQIVND (reference sequence). V was pared by 9 bases and J by 2 bases, with 12 bases of the junction left unmatched. Libraries were prepared by immunoSEQ multiplex PCR; TCRdb keeps only in-frame clonotypes and omits some of them. Of around 94,000 clones in the sample, 84% are singletons; the top ten hold around 9.4%. The genes are TRBV19 and TRBJ1-2, with TRBD1 matching 7 bases. This receptor was obtained from a middle-aged man with active or convalescent COVID-19. The sequencing input was peripheral blood. The CDR3 DNA reads as TGTGCCAGCTTCAACCCCGGGACAGAGAACTATGGCTACACCTTC. It is translated as CASFNPGTENYGYTF.